A selection of T cell receptor beta chains follows, all from one sample in a study of Ad26.COV2.S vaccination and SARS-CoV-2 variants. Some clones are missing from TCRdb's copy, which holds only in-frame ones; the method was immunoSEQ multiplex PCR. The profile shows fewer than 900,000 clones, 89% of them singletons. The material was peripheral blood, obtained in a trial of Ad26.COV2.S vaccine versus placebo. The receptors stem from a person aged 18-60 years who received the Ad26.COV2.S COVID-19 vaccine or a placebo. CDR3s include the opening cysteine and the closing phenylalanine or tryptophan. Fields, in order: V gene, clone size, D gene, J gene, CDR3 protein, CDR3 DNA. The D gene is left open where the match is weak. Clone size is shown for a subset of rows, as once, few, many or a class of expanded clone.

V: TRBV30
size: -
D: -
J: TRBJ1-4
CDR3: CAWSSVLSGGQANEKLFF
DNA: TGTGCCTGGAGTAGTGTGTTATCCGGGGGGCAGGCTAATGAAAAACTGTTTTTT

V: TRBV5-4
size: -
D: -
J: TRBJ1-1
CDR3: CASSGDRFMNTEAFF
DNA: TGTGCCAGCAGCGGAGACAGGTTCATGAACACTGAAGCTTTCTTT

V: TRBV18
size: few
D: -
J: TRBJ1-2
CDR3: CASSARDSPLEGYTF
DNA: TGTGCCAGCTCAGCTCGCGATAGCCCACTAGAAGGCTACACCTTC

V: TRBV5-1
size: -
D: -
J: TRBJ1-2
CDR3: CASSLRQGDGYTF
DNA: TGCGCCAGCAGCTTGCGCCAGGGAGATGGCTACACCTTC

V: TRBV9
size: -
D: -
J: TRBJ1-4
CDR3: CASSPGGITNEKLFF
DNA: TGTGCCAGCAGCCCCGGAGGGATAACTAATGAAAAACTGTTTTTT

V: TRBV10-3
size: -
D: -
J: TRBJ1-1
CDR3: CAISDWGQNTEAFF
DNA: TGTGCCATCAGTGATTGGGGGCAGAACACTGAAGCTTTCTTT

V: TRBV7-9
size: -
D: -
J: TRBJ1-2
CDR3: CASSFSSYGYTF
DNA: TGTGCCAGCAGCTTCTCCAGCTATGGCTACACCTTC

V: TRBV7-2
size: -
D: -
J: TRBJ1-3
CDR3: CASSLALQALLYF
DNA: TGTGCCAGCAGCTTAGCCCTACAGGCACTCTTATATTTT

V: TRBV7-8
size: -
D: TRBD2
J: TRBJ2-2
CDR3: CASSLRPSGGDLGELFF
DNA: TGTGCCAGCAGCTTACGGCCTAGCGGGGGGGATCTCGGGGAGCTGTTTTTT

V: TRBV6-5
size: -
D: -
J: TRBJ2-2
CDR3: CASSQFPNTGELFF
DNA: TGTGCCAGCAGTCAGTTCCCAAACACCGGGGAGCTGTTTTTT

V: TRBV27
size: -
D: -
J: TRBJ2-5
CDR3: CASSLSPVSRETQYF
DNA: TGTGCCAGCAGTTTATCTCCGGTTTCCCGAGAGACCCAGTACTTC

V: TRBV7-9
size: -
D: -
J: TRBJ1-1
CDR3: CASSLDPRAEAFF
DNA: TGTGCCAGCAGCTTAGATCCCCGGGCTGAAGCTTTCTTT

V: TRBV11-2
size: -
D: -
J: TRBJ2-7
CDR3: CAGSLEPHGGEQYF
DNA: TGTGCCGGCAGCTTAGAGCCCCACGGGGGCGAGCAGTACTTC

V: TRBV20-1
size: -
D: -
J: TRBJ2-7
CDR3: CSASGRGELQQYF
DNA: TGCAGTGCTAGTGGCAGGGGGGAATTACAGCAGTACTTC

V: TRBV27
size: -
D: TRBD2
J: TRBJ2-1
CDR3: CASSPPASGYNEQFF
DNA: TGTGCCAGCAGTCCCCCGGCTAGCGGATACAATGAGCAGTTCTTC

V: TRBV11-3
size: -
D: TRBD2
J: TRBJ2-1
CDR3: CASSLGLAYEQFF
DNA: TGTGCCAGCAGCTTAGGACTAGCCTATGAGCAGTTCTTC

V: TRBV7-2
size: -
D: -
J: TRBJ2-1
CDR3: CASSSGRQNEQFF
DNA: TGTGCCAGCAGCTCTGGACGCCAGAATGAGCAGTTCTTC

V: TRBV25-1
size: -
D: -
J: TRBJ2-7
CDR3: CASSQLIVGEQYF
DNA: TGTGCCAGCAGCCAGTTGATAGTAGGAGAGCAGTACTTC

V: TRBV7-2
size: -
D: TRBD1
J: TRBJ2-7
CDR3: CASSSNKGQSIDEQYF
DNA: TGTGCCAGCAGCTCTAATAAGGGACAGTCAATCGACGAGCAGTACTTC

V: TRBV3-1/TRBV3-2
size: -
D: TRBD1
J: TRBJ1-1
CDR3: CASSRTGGLEAFF
DNA: TGTGCCAGCAGCCGAACAGGGGGACTTGAAGCTTTCTTT

V: TRBV3-1/TRBV3-2
size: -
D: -
J: TRBJ2-5
CDR3: CASSQRNSQETQYF
DNA: TGTGCCAGCAGCCAACGTAACAGTCAAGAGACCCAGTACTTC

V: TRBV5-4
size: -
D: TRBD1
J: TRBJ2-5
CDR3: CASSSKGDRGGLAQYF
DNA: TGTGCCAGCAGCTCGAAAGGGGACAGGGGTGGTTTGGCCCAGTACTTC

V: TRBV24-1
size: -
D: -
J: TRBJ1-5
CDR3: CATRRVNQPQHF
DNA: TGTGCCACCCGCAGGGTCAATCAGCCCCAGCATTTT

V: TRBV6-5
size: -
D: TRBD1
J: TRBJ1-4
CDR3: CASRTDRGNEKLFF
DNA: TGTGCCAGCAGAACGGACAGGGGAAATGAAAAACTGTTTTTT